This T cell receptor (beta chain) emerged from a study of persistence of HIV-infected CD4 T cells (dated by TCRdb to 2020 to 2021). In terms of the full investigation: The study isolated CMV- and HIV-1 Gag-responding CD4+ T cells from ART-treated individuals to examine antigen-driven clonal expansion of HIV-1-infected cells. Suppressive ART had been received by participants for a median of roughly 8 years. Apart from a couple of participants who underwent leukapheresis at a single time point, peripheral blood samples of up to 180 mL were collected from participants at multiple time points. The clonality of all cells in each sorted population was measured by TCRbeta sequencing, and the clonality of infected cells was measured by proviral sequencing. In the cross-participant TCR cluster analysis, fewer than 10 participants were included for CMV and 7 participants were included for Gag.

Remarks on this clone: Its antigen remains undetermined. Base qualities are not recorded, but no much larger clone differs from it by a single base.

Sample treatment or condition, as interpreted from the label and publication: suppressive antiretroviral therapy. A pool of overlapping 15-mer peptides from HIV-1 Gag, at 0.85 to 1 ug per peptide per mL, was used to stimulate the cells. Memory populations depleted of antigen-responding cells were obtained by sorting nonresponding CD40L-negative CD69-negative CD45RO-high memory CD4+ T cells. HIV-1-infected adults in whom suppressive ART had been started during chronic infection were enrolled as participants. For at least 4 years, participants had undetectable plasma HIV-1 RNA, below 50 copies/mL. To be included, participants needed a CD4+ T cell count above 400 cells/uL and a positive CMV serology. Before stimulation, PBMCs were isolated using density centrifugation and depleted of CD8+ T cells. CD8-depleted PBMCs were stimulated for over 15 hours with anti-CD28/CD49d costimulation, CD40-blocking antibody and enfuvirtide to prevent new infections. Cell sorting was done on a Beckman Coulter MoFlo Legacy or XDP sorter, and dead cells were excluded with propidium iodide. The QIAamp DNA Mini Kit was used for genomic DNA extraction from samples above one million cells, and the Quick-DNA Microprep Kit was used otherwise.

According to the germline V gene, CDR1 reads ENHRY and CDR2 reads SYGVKD. The CDR3, from cysteine to phenylalanine, totals 14 residues. Of the read, only the CDR3 DNA is kept; its 42 bases are in frame from base 1. The V and J ends are trimmed by 8 bases and 3 bases, leaving 15 bases between them. Broader findings and caveats from the paper: Enrichment of degenerate expanded CDR3beta sequences was found in antigen-responding cells, suggesting convergent selection of CD4+ responses to CMV and Gag. Only a small number of individuals took part in the study, and the range of antigens tested was limited. Significantly lower TCRbeta richness was observed in CMV- and Gag-responding cells than in anti-CD3/anti-CD28-responding cells, and higher oligoclonality was observed in CMV-responding cells than in CD3/CD28-stimulated and Gag-responding cells. Within the same sorted populations, TCR oligoclonality correlated with proviral oligoclonality. Restriction of bulk TCR analyses to the rare CMV-responding cells that actually carried HIV-1 proviruses was not possible.

TCRbeta repertoires were sequenced from genomic DNA with the immunoSEQ hsTCRB assay version 4 in survey mode. Genomic DNA was diluted to 9 to 10 ng/uL, and up to 1 ug per sample was used for TCRbeta sequencing. The original methods were these. ImmunoSeq Analyzer 3.0 was used for analysis of TCRbeta data, and diversity was computed on productive nucleotide rearrangements. Lower-bound TCR diversity was estimated with the improved Chao index, and clonality with the Gini coefficient using the Immunarch R package. Different nucleotide rearrangements encoding the same CDR3beta amino acid sequence were treated as distinct clonotypes. Differential abundance analysis identified TCRbeta sequences significantly enriched in antigen-responding cells relative to anti-CD3/anti-CD28-activated cells. Using predicted peptide-MHC specificity as the basis, GLIPH2 grouped TCRs into clusters, both for each participant individually and for the merged data sets that combined participants. TCRdb re-hosts the immuneACCESS table, in-frame sequences only. Its copies lack some clones; in the studies checked, an unresolved V gene accounts for under half of them, and the cause for the rest is not known. V and J calls and clone size come straight from that table; D and trimming were deduced from the DNA. The sample table records tens of thousands of clones; around four fifths of these occur just once. The ten largest make up 15% to 20% of the sample.

This receptor was identified in an adult woman with HIV who was CMV-seropositive. The rearranged segments are TRBV10-3 and TRBJ2-3; the D gene may be TRBD1 or TRBD2, since each aligns over 5 bases. Sample: CD4+ T cells sorted from PBMCs after roughly 19-hour stimulation, taken from a patient who received antiretroviral therapy. Read against the paper, the sample's cell subset or site label means: CD40L-CD69- CD45RO-high memory CD4 T cells not responding to Gag peptides. In nucleotide form, the sequence is TGTGCCATCTCTCCGGGACCGGGTACAGATACGCAGTATTTT. The translation is CAISPGPGTDTQYF.